The present T cell receptor (beta chain) was sequenced within a study of radiation and T cells in renal cell carcinoma. Measured with immunoSEQ multiplex PCR; TCRdb has only the in-frame clones, and not every one. In the table there are 100,000 to 150,000 clones, roughly 80% of which are singletons. This clone was recorded only once. The CDR3 runs to 14 residues. The J segment lost 8 bases and the V segment lost 2 bases, leaving 5 bases of the junction unmatched. The germline gives CDR1 MNHNY, CDR2 SVGAGI (reference sequence). Time point denoted: baseline pretreatment blood. The treatment here: 15 Gy SBRT to primary tumor, nephrectomy 4 weeks later.

The chain combines TRBV6-6 with TRBJ1-3; TRBD1 matches at 8 bases. Material: blood, obtained from a patient whose treatment included radiotherapy and nephrectomy. The receptor was derived from an older woman with renal cell carcinoma. CDR3 DNA: TGTGCCAGCAGTTACGGGACAGGACTAGACACCATATATTTT. Translating it yields CASSYGTGLDTIYF.